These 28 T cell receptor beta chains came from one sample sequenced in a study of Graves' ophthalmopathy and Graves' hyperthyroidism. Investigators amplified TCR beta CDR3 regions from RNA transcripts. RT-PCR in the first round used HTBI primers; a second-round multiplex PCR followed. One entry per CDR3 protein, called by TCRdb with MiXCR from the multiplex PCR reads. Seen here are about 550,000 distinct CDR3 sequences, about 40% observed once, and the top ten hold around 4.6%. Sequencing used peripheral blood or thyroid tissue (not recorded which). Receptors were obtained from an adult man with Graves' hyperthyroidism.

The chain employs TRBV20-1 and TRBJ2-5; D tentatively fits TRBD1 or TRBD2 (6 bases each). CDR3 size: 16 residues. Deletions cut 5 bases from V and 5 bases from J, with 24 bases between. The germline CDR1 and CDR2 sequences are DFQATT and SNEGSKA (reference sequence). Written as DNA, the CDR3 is TGCAGTGCTTGGGGGGAGTACAATGAGCAGGGGGAGACCCAGTACTTC. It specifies CSAWGEYNEQGETQYF.

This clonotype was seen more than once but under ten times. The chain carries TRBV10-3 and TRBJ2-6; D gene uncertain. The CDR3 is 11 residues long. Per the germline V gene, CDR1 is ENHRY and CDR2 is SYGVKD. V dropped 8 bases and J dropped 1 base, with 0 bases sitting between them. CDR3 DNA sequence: TGTGCCATCTCTGGGGCCAACGTCCTGACTTTC. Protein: CAISGANVLTF.

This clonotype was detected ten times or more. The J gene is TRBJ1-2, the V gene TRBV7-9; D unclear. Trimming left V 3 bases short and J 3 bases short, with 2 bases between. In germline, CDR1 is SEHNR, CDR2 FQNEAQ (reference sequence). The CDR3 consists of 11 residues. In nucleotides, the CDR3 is TGTGCCAGCAGCTTGGACTATGGCTACACCTTC. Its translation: CASSLDYGYTF.

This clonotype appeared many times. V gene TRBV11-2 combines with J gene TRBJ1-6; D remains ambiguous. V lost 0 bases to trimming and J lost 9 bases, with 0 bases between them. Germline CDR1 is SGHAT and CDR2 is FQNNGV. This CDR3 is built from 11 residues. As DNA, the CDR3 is TGTGCCAGCAGCTTAGATTCACCCCTCCACTTT. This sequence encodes CASSLDSPLHF.

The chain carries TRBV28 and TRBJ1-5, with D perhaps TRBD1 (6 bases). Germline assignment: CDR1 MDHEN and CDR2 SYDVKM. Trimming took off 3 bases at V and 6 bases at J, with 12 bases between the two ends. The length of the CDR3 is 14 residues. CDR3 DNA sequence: TGTGCCAGCAGTTTCCAGGGGTGGGTTCAGCCCCAGCATTTT. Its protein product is CASSFQGWVQPQHF. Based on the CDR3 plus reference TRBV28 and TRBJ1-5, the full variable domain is DVKVTQSSRYLVKRTGEKVFLECVQDMDHENMFWYRQDPGLGLRLIYFSYDVKMKEKGDIPEGYSVSREKKERFSLILESASTNQTSMYLCASSFQGWVQPQHFGDGTRLSIL.

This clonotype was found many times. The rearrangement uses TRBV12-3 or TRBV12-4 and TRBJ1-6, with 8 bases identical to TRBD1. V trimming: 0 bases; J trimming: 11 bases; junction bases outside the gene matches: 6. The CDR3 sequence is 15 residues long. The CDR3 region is CASSLAGTGEAPLHF. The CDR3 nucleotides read TGTGCCAGCAGTTTAGCCGGGACAGGAGAAGCACCCCTCCACTTT.

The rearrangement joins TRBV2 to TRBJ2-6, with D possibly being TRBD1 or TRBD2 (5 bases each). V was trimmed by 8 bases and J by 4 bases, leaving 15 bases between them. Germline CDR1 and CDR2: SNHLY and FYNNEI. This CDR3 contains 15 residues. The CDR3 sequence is CASWGPNSGANVLTF. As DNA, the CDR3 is TGTGCCAGCTGGGGACCGAACTCCGGGGCCAACGTCCTGACTTTC.

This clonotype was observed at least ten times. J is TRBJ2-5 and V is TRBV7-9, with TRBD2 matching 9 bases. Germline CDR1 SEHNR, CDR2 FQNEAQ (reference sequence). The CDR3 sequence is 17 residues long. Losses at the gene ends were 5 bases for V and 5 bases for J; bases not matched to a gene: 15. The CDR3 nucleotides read TGTGCCAGCAGCAGAGAGCGAGCGGGGGGACTGTATGAGACCCAGTACTTC. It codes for CASSRERAGGLYETQYF.

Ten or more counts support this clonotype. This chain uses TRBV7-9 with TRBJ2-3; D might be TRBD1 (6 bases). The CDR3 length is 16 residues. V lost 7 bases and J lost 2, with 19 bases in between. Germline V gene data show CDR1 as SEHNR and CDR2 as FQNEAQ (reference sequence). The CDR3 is CASTLVDSEFTDTQYF. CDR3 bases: TGTGCCAGCACATTGGTGGACAGCGAATTCACAGATACGCAGTATTTT. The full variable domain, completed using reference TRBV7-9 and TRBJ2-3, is DTGVSQNPRHKITKRGQNVTFRCDPISEHNRLYWYRQTLGQGPEFLTYFQNEAQLEKSRLLSDRFSAERPKGSFSTLEIQRTEQGDSAMYLCASTLVDSEFTDTQYFGPGTRLTVL.

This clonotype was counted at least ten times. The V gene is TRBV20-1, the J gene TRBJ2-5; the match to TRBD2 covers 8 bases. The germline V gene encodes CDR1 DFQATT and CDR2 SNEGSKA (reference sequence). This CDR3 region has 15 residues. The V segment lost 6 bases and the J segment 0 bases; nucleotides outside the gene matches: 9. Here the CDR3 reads CSAPRASGYQETQYF. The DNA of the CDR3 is TGCAGTGCCCCGAGGGCTAGCGGGTACCAAGAGACCCAGTACTTC.

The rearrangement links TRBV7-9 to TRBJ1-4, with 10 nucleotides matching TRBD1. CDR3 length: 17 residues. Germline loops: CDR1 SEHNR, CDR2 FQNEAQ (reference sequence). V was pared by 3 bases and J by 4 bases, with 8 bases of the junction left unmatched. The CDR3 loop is CASSLGDRGNYNEKLFF. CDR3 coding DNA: TGTGCCAGCAGCTTGGGGGACAGGGGAAACTATAATGAAAAACTGTTTTTT.

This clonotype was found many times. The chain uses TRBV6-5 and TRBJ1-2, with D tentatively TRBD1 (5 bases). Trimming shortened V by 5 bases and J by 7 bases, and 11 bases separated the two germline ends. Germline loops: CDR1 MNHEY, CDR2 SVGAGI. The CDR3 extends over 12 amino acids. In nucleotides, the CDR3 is TGTGCCAGCAGTGGGACTATTTCTGGCTACACCTTC. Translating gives CASSGTISGYTF.

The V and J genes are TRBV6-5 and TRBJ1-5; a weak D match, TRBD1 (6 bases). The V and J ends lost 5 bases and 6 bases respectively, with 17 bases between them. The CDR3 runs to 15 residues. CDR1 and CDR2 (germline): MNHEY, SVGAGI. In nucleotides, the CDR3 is TGTGCCAGCAGTACTGAAGGGGGGATGGGTCAGCCCCAGCATTTT. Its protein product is CASSTEGGMGQPQHF.

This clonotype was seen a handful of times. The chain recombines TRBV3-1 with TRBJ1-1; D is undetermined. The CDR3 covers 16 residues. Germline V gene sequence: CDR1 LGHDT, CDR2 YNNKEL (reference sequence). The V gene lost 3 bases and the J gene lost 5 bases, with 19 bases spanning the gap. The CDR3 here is CASSHRSLGPGTEAFF. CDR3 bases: TGTGCCAGCAGCCATCGCTCGCTTGGGCCGGGGACTGAAGCTTTCTTT.

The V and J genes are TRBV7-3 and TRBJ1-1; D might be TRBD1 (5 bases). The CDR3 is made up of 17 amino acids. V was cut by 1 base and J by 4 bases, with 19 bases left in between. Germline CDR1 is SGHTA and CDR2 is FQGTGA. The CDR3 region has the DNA TGTGCCAGCAGCTTAATCTTCGGACTTGGGGGGAGCACTGAAGCTTTCTTT. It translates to CASSLIFGLGGSTEAFF.

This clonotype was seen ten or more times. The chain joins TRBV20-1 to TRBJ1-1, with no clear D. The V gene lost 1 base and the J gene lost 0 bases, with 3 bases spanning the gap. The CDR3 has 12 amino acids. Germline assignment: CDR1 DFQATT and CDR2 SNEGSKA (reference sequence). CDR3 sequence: CSARVLNTEAFF. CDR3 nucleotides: TGCAGTGCTAGAGTGCTGAACACTGAAGCTTTCTTT.

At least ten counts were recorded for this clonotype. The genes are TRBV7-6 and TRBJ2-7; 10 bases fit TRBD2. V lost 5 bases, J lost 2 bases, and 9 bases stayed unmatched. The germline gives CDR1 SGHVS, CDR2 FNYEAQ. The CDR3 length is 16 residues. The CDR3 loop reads CASSARTSGKAYEQYF. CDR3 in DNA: TGTGCCAGCAGCGCCCGGACTAGCGGAAAAGCCTACGAGCAGTACTTC.

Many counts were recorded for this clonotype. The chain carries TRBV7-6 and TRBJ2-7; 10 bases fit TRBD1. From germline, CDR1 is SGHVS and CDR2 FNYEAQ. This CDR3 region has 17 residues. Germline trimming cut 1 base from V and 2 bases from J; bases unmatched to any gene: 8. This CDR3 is CASSLVGGGTGAYEQYF. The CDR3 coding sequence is TGTGCCAGCAGCTTAGTAGGGGGCGGGACAGGGGCCTACGAGCAGTACTTC.

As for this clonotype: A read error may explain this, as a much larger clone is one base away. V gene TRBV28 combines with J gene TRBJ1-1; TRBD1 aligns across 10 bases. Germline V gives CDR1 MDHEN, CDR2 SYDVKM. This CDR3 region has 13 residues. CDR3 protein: CAGSDRGQTEAFF. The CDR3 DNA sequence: TGTGCCGGCAGCGACAGGGGGCAAACTGAAGCTTTCTTT.

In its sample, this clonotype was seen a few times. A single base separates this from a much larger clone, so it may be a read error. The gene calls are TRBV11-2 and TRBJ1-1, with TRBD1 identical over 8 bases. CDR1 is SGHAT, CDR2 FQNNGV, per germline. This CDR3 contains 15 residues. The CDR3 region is CASRLTGARFTGAFF. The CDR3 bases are TGTGCCAGCAGATTGACAGGGGCGCGGTTCACTGGAGCTTTCTTT.

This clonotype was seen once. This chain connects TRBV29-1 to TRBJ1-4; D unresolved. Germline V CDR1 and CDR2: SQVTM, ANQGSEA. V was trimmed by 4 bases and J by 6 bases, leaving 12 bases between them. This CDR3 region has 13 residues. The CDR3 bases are TGCAGCGTTGGGTTCGATGAGCATGAAAAACTGTTTTTT. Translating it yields CSVGFDEHEKLFF.

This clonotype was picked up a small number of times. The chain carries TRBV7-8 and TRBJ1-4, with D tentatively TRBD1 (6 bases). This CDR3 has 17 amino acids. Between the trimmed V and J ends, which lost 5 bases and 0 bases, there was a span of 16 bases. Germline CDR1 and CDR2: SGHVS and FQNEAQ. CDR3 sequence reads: CASSANRVSATNEKLFF. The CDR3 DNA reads TGTGCCAGCAGCGCGAACAGGGTATCTGCAACTAATGAAAAACTGTTTTTT.

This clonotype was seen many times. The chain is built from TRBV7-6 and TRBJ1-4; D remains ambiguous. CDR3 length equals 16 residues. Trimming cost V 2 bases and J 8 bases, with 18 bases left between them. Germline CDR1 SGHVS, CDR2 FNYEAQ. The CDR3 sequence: CASSLNYPGRAEKLFF. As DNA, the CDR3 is TGTGCCAGCAGCTTAAATTACCCGGGGAGAGCCGAAAAACTGTTTTTT.

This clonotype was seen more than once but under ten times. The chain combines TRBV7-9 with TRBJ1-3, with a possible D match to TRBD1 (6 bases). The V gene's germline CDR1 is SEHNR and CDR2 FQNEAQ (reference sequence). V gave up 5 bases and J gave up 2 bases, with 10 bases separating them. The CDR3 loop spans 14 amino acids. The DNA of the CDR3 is TGTGCCAGCAGCCCAACAGGGCCTGGAAACACCATATATTTT. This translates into CASSPTGPGNTIYF. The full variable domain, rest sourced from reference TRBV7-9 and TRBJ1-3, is DTGVSQNPRHKITKRGQNVTFRCDPISEHNRLYWYRQTLGQGPEFLTYFQNEAQLEKSRLLSDRFSAERPKGSFSTLEIQRTEQGDSAMYLCASSPTGPGNTIYFGEGSWLTVV.

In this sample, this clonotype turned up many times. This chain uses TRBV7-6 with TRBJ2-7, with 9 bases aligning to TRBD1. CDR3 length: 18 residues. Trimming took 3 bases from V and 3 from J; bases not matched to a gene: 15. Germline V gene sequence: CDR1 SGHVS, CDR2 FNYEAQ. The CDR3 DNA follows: TGTGCCAGCAGCTTCGGGACCGGGACAGGGAAGGGCCTCTACGAGCAGTACTTC. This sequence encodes CASSFGTGTGKGLYEQYF.

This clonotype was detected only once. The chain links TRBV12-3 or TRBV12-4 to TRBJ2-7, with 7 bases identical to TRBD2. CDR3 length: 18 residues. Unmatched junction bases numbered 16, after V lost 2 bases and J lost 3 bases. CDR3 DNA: TGTGCCAGCAGTTTATACCAAGCGGGAAGTAGGCCCTTCTACGAGCAGTACTTC. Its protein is CASSLYQAGSRPFYEQYF.

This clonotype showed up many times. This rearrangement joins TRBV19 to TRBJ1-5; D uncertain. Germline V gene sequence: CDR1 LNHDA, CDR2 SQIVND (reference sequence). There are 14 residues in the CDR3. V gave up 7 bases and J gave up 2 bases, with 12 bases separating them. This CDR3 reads CASNRGIGNQPQHF. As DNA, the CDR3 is TGTGCCAGTAACCGGGGAATCGGCAATCAGCCCCAGCATTTT.

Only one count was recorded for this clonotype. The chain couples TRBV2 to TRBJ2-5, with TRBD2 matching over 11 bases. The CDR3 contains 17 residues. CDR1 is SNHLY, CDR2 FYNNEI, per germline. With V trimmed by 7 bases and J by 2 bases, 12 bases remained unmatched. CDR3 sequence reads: CASIPRGGLAAQETQYF. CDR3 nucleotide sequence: TGTGCCAGCATCCCTCGGGGGGGACTAGCGGCTCAAGAGACCCAGTACTTC.